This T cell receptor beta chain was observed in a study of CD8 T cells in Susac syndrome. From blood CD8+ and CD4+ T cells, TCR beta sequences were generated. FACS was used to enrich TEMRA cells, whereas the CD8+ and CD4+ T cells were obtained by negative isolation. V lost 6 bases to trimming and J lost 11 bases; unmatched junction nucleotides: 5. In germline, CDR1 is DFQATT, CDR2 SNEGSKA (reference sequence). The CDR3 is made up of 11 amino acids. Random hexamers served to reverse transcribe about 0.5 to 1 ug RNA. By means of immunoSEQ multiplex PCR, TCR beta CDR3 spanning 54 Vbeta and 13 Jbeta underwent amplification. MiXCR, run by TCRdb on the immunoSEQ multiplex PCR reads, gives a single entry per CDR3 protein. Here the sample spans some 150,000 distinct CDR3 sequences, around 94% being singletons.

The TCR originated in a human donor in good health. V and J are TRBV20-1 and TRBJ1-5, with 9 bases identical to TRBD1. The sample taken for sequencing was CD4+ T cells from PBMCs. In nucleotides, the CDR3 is TGCAGTGCGAGAACAGGGGGCGCCCAGCATTTT. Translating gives CSARTGGAQHF.